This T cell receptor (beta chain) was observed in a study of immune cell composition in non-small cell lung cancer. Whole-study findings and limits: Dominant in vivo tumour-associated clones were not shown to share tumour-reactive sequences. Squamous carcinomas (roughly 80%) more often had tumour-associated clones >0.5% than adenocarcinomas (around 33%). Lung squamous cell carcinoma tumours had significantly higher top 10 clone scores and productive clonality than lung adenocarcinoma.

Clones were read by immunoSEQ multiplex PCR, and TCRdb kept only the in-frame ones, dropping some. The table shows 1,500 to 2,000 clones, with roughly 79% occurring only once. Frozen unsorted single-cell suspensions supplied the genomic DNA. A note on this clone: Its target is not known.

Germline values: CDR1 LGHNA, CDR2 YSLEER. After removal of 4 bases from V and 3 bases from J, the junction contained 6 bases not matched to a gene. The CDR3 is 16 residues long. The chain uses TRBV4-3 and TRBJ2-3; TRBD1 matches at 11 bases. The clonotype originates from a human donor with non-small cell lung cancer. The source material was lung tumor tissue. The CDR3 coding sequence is TGCGCCAGCAGCCGAGATGGGACAGGGGGGACAGATACGCAGTATTTT. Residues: CASSRDGTGGTDTQYF.